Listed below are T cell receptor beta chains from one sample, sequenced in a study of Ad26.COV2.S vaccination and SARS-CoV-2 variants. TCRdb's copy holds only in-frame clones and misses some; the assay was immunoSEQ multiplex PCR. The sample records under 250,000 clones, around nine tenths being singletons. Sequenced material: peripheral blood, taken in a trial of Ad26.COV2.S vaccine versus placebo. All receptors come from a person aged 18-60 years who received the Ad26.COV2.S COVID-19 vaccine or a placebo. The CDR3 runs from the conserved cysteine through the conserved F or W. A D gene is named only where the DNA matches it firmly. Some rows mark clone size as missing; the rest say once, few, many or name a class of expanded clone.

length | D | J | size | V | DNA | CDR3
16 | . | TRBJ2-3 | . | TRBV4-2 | TGTGCCAGCAGCCAAGACCCGGGACTTTCCACAGATACGCAGTATTTT | CASSQDPGLSTDTQYF
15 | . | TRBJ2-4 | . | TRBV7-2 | TGTGCCAGCAGCGGACAAGGGACAACCAAAAACATTCAGTACTTC | CASSGQGTTKNIQYF
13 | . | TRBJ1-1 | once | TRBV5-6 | TGTGCCAGCAGCTTGATCGGAGGCACTGAAGCTTTCTTT | CASSLIGGTEAFF
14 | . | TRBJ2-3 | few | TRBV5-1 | TGCGCCAGCAGAACAACAGGTGGCACAGATACGCAGTATTTT | CASRTTGGTDTQYF
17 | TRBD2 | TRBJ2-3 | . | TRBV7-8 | TGTGCCAGCAGCTATCCTAGCGGGGGGGCGAATTCAGATACGCAGTATTTT | CASSYPSGGANSDTQYF
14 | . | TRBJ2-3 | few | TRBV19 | TGTGCCAGTAGTATAGCGGGGTTCACAGATACGCAGTATTTT | CASSIAGFTDTQYF
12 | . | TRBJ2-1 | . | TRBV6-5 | TGTGCCAGCATGGGGGGCCGGAGGGAGCAGTTCTTC | CASMGGRREQFF
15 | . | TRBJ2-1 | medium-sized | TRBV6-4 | TGTGCCAGCAGTGACACGGGGGACCTCTACAATGAGCAGTTCTTC | CASSDTGDLYNEQFF
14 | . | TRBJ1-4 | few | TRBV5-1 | TGCGCCAGCAGCCCGGAAGGGCGAAATGAAAAACTGTTTTTT | CASSPEGRNEKLFF
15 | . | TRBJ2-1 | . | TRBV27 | TGTGCCAGCAGTTTGGGTGTAGCAGCCTACAATGAGCAGTTCTTC | CASSLGVAAYNEQFF
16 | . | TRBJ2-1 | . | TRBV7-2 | TGTGCCAGCAGCTTGGGCGGGACAGAACCCTACAATGAGCAGTTCTTC | CASSLGGTEPYNEQFF
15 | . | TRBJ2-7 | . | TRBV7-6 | TGTGCCAGCAGCCCCTCGAGTAAGTACTCCTACGAGCAGTACTTC | CASSPSSKYSYEQYF
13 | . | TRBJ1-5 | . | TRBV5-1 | TGCGCCAGCGGGGAAGGCGCGGGGCAGCCCCAGCATTTT | CASGEGAGQPQHF
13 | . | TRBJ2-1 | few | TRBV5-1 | TGCGCCAGCAGCTTGGGCTCCTACAATGAGCAGTTCTTC | CASSLGSYNEQFF
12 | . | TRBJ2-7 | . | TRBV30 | TGTGCCTGGAGTGTGGGATCCTACGAGCAGTACTTC | CAWSVGSYEQYF
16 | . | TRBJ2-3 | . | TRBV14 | TGTGCCAGCAGCCAAAAGAAGGGATTACGAGGAAGTACGCAGTATTTT | CASSQKKGLRGSTQYF
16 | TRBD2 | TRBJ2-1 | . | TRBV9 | TGTGCCAGCAGCCCTCAGGCGGGAGGGATCTACAATGAGCAGTTCTTC | CASSPQAGGIYNEQFF
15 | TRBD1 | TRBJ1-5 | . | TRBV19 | TGTGCCAGTACCCCGAGACAGGGTAGCAATCAGCCCCAGCATTTT | CASTPRQGSNQPQHF
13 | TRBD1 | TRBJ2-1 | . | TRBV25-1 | TGTGCCAGCAGGACAGGGTCCTACAATGAGCAGTTCTTC | CASRTGSYNEQFF
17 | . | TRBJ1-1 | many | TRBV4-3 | TGCGCCAGCAGCCAAGATAAAACAGGGCCATGGGGCACTGAAGCTTTCTTT | CASSQDKTGPWGTEAFF
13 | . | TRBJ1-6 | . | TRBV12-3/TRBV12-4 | TGTGCCAGCAGTTCTACGAGGGTACCACCCCTCCACTTT | CASSSTRVPPLHF
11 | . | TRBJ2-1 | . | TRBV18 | TGTGCCAGCTCACCGGACGCGGTGCAGTTCTTC | CASSPDAVQFF
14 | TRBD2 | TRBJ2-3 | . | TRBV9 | TGTGCCAGCAGCGTAAGTGGGGGGGCAGATACGCAGTATTTT | CASSVSGGADTQYF
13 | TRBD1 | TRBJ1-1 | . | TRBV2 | TGTGCCAGCAGTGAAAATGCGGACAGGGAAGCTTTCTTT | CASSENADREAFF
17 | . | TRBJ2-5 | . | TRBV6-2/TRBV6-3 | TGTGCCAGCAGTCACGGGCGGAGGACGGTCCTTCAAGAGACCCAGTACTTC | CASSHGRRTVLQETQYF
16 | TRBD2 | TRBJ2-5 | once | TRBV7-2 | TGTGCCAGCAGCTTAGTGGGAGCGGGGGCGGGGGAGACCCAGTACTTC | CASSLVGAGAGETQYF
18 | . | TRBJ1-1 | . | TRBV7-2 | TGTGCCAGCAGCCTTGATTACTTAGGAGGACCCGGGGGCACTGAAGCTTTCTTT | CASSLDYLGGPGGTEAFF
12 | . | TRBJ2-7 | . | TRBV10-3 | TGTGCCATCATGGGGAGCTCCTACGAGCAGTACTTC | CAIMGSSYEQYF
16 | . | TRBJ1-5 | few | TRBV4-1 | TGCGCCAGCAGCCACTTGGTACTAGCTGGGAATCAGCCCCAGCATTTT | CASSHLVLAGNQPQHF
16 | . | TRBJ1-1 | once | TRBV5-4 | TGTGCCAGCAGCCCCAATTCAGGATCTATGAACACTGAAGCTTTCTTT | CASSPNSGSMNTEAFF
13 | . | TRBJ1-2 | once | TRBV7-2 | TGTGCCAGCAGCTTAGAGGGGTACGATGGCTACACCTTC | CASSLEGYDGYTF
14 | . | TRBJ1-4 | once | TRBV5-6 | TGTGCCAGCAGCCGTCGGGACCAAGGTGAAAAACTGTTTTTT | CASSRRDQGEKLFF
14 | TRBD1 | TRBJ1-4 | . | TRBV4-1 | TGCGCCAGCAGCCTCCAGACAGGGGTCGAAAAACTGTTTTTT | CASSLQTGVEKLFF
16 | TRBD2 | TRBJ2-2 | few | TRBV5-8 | TGTGCCAGCAGCTGGCCCCTAGCGGGAGATCCCGGGGAGCTGTTTTTT | CASSWPLAGDPGELFF
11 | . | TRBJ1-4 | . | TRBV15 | TGTGCCACCAGCATCGGTGAAAAACTGTTTTTT | CATSIGEKLFF
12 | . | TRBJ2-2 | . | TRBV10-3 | TGTGCCATCAGTCCAGCTACCGGGGAGCTGTTTTTT | CAISPATGELFF
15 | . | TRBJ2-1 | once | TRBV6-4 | TGTGCCAGCAGTGCGGATGTGGGAGGTTTCAATGAGCAGTTCTTC | CASSADVGGFNEQFF
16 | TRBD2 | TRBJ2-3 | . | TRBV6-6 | TGTGCCAGCAGTTCCCAAGCGGGAGTTTCTATAAATACGCAGTATTTT | CASSSQAGVSINTQYF
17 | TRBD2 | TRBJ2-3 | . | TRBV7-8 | TGTGCCAGCAGACCGCGAGCATCGAGCGGGAGGGAATATACGCAGTATTTT | CASRPRASSGREYTQYF
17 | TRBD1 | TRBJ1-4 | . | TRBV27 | TGTGCCAGCAGTCCCTTGGACAGGGGGCTAACTAATGAAAAACTGTTTTTT | CASSPLDRGLTNEKLFF
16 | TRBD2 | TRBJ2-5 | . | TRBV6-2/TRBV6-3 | TGTGCCAGCAGTCTTTGGACTAGCGGGGGGAGAGAGACCCAGTACTTC | CASSLWTSGGRETQYF
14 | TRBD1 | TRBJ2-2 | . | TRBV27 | TGTGCCAGCAGTAGGGACAGGGTAACCGGGGAGCTGTTTTTT | CASSRDRVTGELFF
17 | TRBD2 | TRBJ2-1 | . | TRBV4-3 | TGCGCCAGCAGCCAGATGGGACTAGCGGGGGGAAGGGGGGAGCAGTTCTTC | CASSQMGLAGGRGEQFF
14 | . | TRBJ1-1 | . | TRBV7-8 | TGTGCCAGCAGCTTTACCCCCGAAAACACTGAAGCTTTCTTT | CASSFTPENTEAFF
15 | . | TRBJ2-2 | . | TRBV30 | TGTGCCTGGAGGTCCCCGGGACTCCCTTCCGGGGAGCTGTTTTTT | CAWRSPGLPSGELFF
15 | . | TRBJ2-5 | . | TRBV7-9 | TGTGCCAGCAGCTTAGCAGGAGGGGCCGGGGAGACCCAGTACTTC | CASSLAGGAGETQYF